These 30 T cell receptor beta chains were sequenced from one sample in a study of naive and memory T cell subsets. Both TRBC1 and TRBC2 were covered by a beta constant-region primer of two equimolar oligonucleotides. Nested alpha and beta constant-region primers with the SP2 primer drove four PCR rounds on ligated cDNA. TCRdb reanalysed the UMI-ligation and nested PCR reads using MiXCR and keeps one entry per CDR3 protein. The table has around 17,000 distinct CDR3 sequences, roughly 8.7% seen once. The sequenced material came from central memory CD8+ T cells from blood. The origin of the receptors is a human donor in good health.

This clonotype was recorded at least ten times. The chain joins TRBV7-9 to TRBJ2-7; the D gene is possibly TRBD1 (5 bases). V shed 5 bases and J shed 1 base, with 9 bases lying between them. The CDR3 extends over 13 amino acids. Per germline, CDR1 SEHNR and CDR2 FQNEAQ (reference sequence). This CDR3 is CASSPTVSYEQYF. The CDR3 coding sequence is TGTGCCAGCAGCCCGACAGTATCCTACGAGCAGTACTTC.

This clonotype has ten or more counts. The genes are TRBV6-4 and TRBJ2-2; D gene ambiguous. The germline V and J ends were trimmed by 6 bases and 1 base, with 12 bases remaining between them. CDR1 MRHNA and CDR2 SNTAGT come from the germline V gene. This CDR3 is built from 15 residues. The CDR3 region is CASSKSPGNTGELFF. In DNA form, the CDR3 reads TGTGCCAGCAGCAAGTCTCCGGGGAACACCGGGGAGCTGTTTTTT.

This clonotype came up a few times. The V gene is TRBV28, the J gene TRBJ2-5; TRBD1 aligns across 12 bases. The CDR3 extends over 17 amino acids. Germline V CDR1 and CDR2: MDHEN, SYDVKM. V shed 9 bases and J 4 bases; nucleotides not matched to a gene: 15. This chain's CDR3 is CASKGQGAMGRRETQYF. The CDR3 DNA reads as TGTGCCAGTAAGGGACAGGGGGCGATGGGGCGGCGAGAGACCCAGTACTTC.

This clonotype has a count of ten or more. The chain joins TRBV14 to TRBJ1-2; 7 nucleotides line up with TRBD1. CDR1 SGHDN and CDR2 FVKESK come from the germline V gene. The length of the CDR3 is 14 residues. V gave up 1 base and J gave up 3 bases; unmatched junction bases: 2. The chain's CDR3 is CASSQAGTDYGYTF. DNA for the CDR3: TGTGCCAGCAGCCAAGCGGGGACAGACTATGGCTACACCTTC.

This clonotype was seen repeatedly, ten times or more. The J gene is TRBJ2-7, the V gene TRBV4-3; 7 bases are a match to TRBD1. This CDR3 is 15 amino acids long. Germline V gene lookup returns CDR1 LGHNA and CDR2 YSLEER. The V gene end was trimmed by 1 base and the J gene end by 5 bases; junction bases not matched to a gene: 8. The chain's CDR3 is CASSQGYGQADEQYF. The CDR3 region has the DNA TGCGCCAGCAGCCAAGGGTACGGACAGGCCGACGAGCAGTACTTC.

This clonotype turned up a few times. The rearrangement links TRBV4-3 to TRBJ2-1; TRBD2 matches 9 bases. The ends lost 0 bases at V and 9 bases at J; junction bases unmatched: 6. Germline V gene data show CDR1 as LGHNA and CDR2 as YSLEER. The CDR3 runs 15 residues. CDR3 sequence reads: CASSQEAGGLVEQFF. DNA of the CDR3: TGCGCCAGCAGCCAAGAGGCGGGGGGGCTGGTTGAGCAGTTCTTC.

There are a few counts of this clonotype. V and J are TRBV11-2 and TRBJ1-1; 7 bases map to TRBD1. The CDR3 is 15 residues long. Germline CDR1 SGHAT, CDR2 FQNNGV. Trimming at V came to 1 base and at J to 1 base, leaving 3 bases not matched to a gene. The CDR3 nucleotides are TGTGCCAGCAGCTTAGCCGGGGACAGGAACACTGAAGCTTTCTTT. As protein: CASSLAGDRNTEAFF. Looking up the rest from reference TRBV11-2 and TRBJ1-1 gives the full variable domain: EAGVAQSPRYKIIEKRQSVAFWCNPISGHATLYWYQQILGQGPKLLIQFQNNGVVDDSQLPKDRFSAERLKGVDSTLKIQPAKLEDSAVYLCASSLAGDRNTEAFFGQGTRLTVV.

This clonotype was counted ten times or more. V is TRBV6-2 or TRBV6-3 and J is TRBJ2-7; D may be TRBD1 (5 bases). CDR3 length: 15 residues. Germline CDR1 reads MNHEY; CDR2 reads SVGEGT. The V and J ends lost 0 bases and 0 bases respectively, with 9 bases between them. The DNA for the CDR3 is TGTGCCAGCAGTTACTCGAGTGACAGCTCCTACGAGCAGTACTTC. Encoded protein: CASSYSSDSSYEQYF.

This clonotype appeared a few times. The J gene is TRBJ2-3, the V gene TRBV30, with D unresolved. In germline, CDR1 is GTSNPN, CDR2 SVGIG (reference sequence). The CDR3 extends over 13 amino acids. The germline V and J ends were trimmed by 0 bases and 6 bases, with 10 bases remaining between them. The CDR3 DNA follows: TGTGCCTGGAGTGTTCTGGGGATGGATACGCAGTATTTT. Amino acids: CAWSVLGMDTQYF.

This clonotype has ten or more counts. This chain joins TRBV6-2 or TRBV6-3 and TRBJ2-3, with D possibly TRBD2 on 6 matching bases. The V gene's germline CDR1 is MNHEY and CDR2 SVGEGT. This CDR3 is built from 15 residues. V was cut by 6 bases and J by 4 bases, with 17 bases left in between. CDR3 nucleotide sequence: TGTGCCAGCAGCCAAGAAATCGGGACTCCAGATACGCAGTATTTT. It yields the protein CASSQEIGTPDTQYF.

This clonotype is deemed medium-sized. V usage is TRBV9 and J usage is TRBJ1-1, with 7 bases fitting TRBD1. The CDR3 length is 15 residues. The V gene's germline CDR1 is SGDLS and CDR2 YYNGEE. V was clipped by 0 bases and J by 1 base; unmatched bases: 3. The chain's CDR3 is CASSVGTGSNTEAFF. Written as DNA, the CDR3 is TGTGCCAGCAGCGTAGGGACAGGATCGAACACTGAAGCTTTCTTT.

The chain carries TRBV30 and TRBJ1-2, with 10 positions matching TRBD1. With 7 bases clipped from V and 3 bases from J, the junction kept 11 bases outside the gene matches. The CDR3 runs to 15 residues. Looked up from germline, CDR1 is GTSNPN and CDR2 is SVGIG (reference sequence). The CDR3 coding sequence is TGTGCCTTTCTCCGGGACAGGGGCTCGGACTATGGCTACACCTTC. It translates to CAFLRDRGSDYGYTF.

V gene TRBV7-9 combines with J gene TRBJ2-2; possibly TRBD2 for D (5 bases). Germline CDR1 reads SEHNR; CDR2 reads FQNEAQ (reference sequence). The CDR3 has 15 amino acids. V lost 0 bases to trimming and J lost 3 bases, with 8 bases between them. The chain's CDR3 is CASSLALADTGELFF. In DNA, the CDR3 is TGTGCCAGCAGCTTAGCGCTAGCCGACACCGGGGAGCTGTTTTTT.

The chain couples TRBV3-1 to TRBJ1-3, with D tentatively TRBD1 (6 bases). The CDR3 is 14 residues long. Germline CDR1 and CDR2: LGHDT and YNNKEL (reference sequence). V lost 0 bases and J 10 bases, leaving 13 bases between the germline ends. CDR3 DNA: TGTGCCAGCAGCCAAGATCTGGGGGGGGCGACCATATATTTT. It yields the protein CASSQDLGGATIYF.

By sample fraction, this clonotype is large. The V call is TRBV20-1, the J call TRBJ2-7; D is perhaps TRBD2 (7 bases). V dropped 0 bases and J dropped 7 bases, with 16 bases sitting between them. This CDR3 contains 14 residues. Germline V gene lookup returns CDR1 DFQATT and CDR2 SNEGSKA (reference sequence). The CDR3 nucleotides read TGCAGTGCTAGAGAGGGGGGGGGCCAGGAAGAGCAGTACTTC. Protein: CSAREGGGQEEQYF.

The chain uses TRBV19 and TRBJ2-1; no clear D gene. Germline V gene sequence: CDR1 LNHDA, CDR2 SQIVND (reference sequence). CDR3 length: 14 amino acids. V shed 4 bases and J shed 4 bases, with 11 bases lying between them. The CDR3 reads CASSSSADYNEQFF. The CDR3 DNA reads as TGTGCCAGTAGTAGCTCGGCAGATTACAATGAGCAGTTCTTC.

V usage is TRBV7-9 and J usage is TRBJ2-4; tentatively, D is TRBD2 (6 bases). Trimming took 5 bases from V and 0 from J, leaving 8 bases between them. The CDR3 runs 14 residues. The V gene's germline CDR1 is SEHNR and CDR2 FQNEAQ (reference sequence). The DNA of the CDR3 is TGTGCCAGCAGCCGCGGGACAGCCAAAAACATTCAGTACTTC. Translating it yields CASSRGTAKNIQYF.

This clonotype was observed a handful of times. The genes are TRBV5-6 and TRBJ2-3; 7 nucleotides agree with TRBD2. With 4 bases clipped from V and 6 bases from J, the junction kept 11 bases outside the gene matches. The germline gives CDR1 SGHDT, CDR2 YYEEEE. The CDR3 runs to 15 residues. CDR3 sequence: CASSPSHGRIDTQYF. DNA of the CDR3: TGTGCCAGCAGCCCGTCCCACGGGAGGATTGATACGCAGTATTTT.

This clonotype has a count of ten or more. The chain recombines TRBV20-1 with TRBJ2-6, with D possibly matching TRBD1 (7 bases). Germline CDR1 DFQATT, CDR2 SNEGSKA (reference sequence). V was clipped by 6 bases and J by 1 base, with 19 bases between them. This CDR3 is built from 17 residues. This chain's CDR3 is CSATGRPPGSGANVLTF. CDR3 DNA sequence: TGCAGTGCGACAGGGAGGCCTCCGGGTTCTGGGGCCAACGTCCTGACTTTC.

This clonotype was counted many times. The chain employs TRBV3-1 and TRBJ2-4, with D maybe TRBD1 (6 bases). The length of the CDR3 is 19 residues. The germline CDR1 and CDR2 sequences are LGHDT and YNNKEL (reference sequence). V was trimmed by 1 base and J by 0 bases, leaving 19 bases between them. CDR3 region: CASSQVAQGRAKAKNIQYF. The DNA for the CDR3 is TGTGCCAGCAGCCAAGTGGCACAGGGTAGGGCGAAAGCCAAAAACATTCAGTACTTC.

The V and J genes are TRBV19 and TRBJ2-1, with TRBD2 matching 8 bases. Trimming removed 5 bases from V and 4 bases from J; junction bases left unmatched: 1. This CDR3 region has 13 residues. The germline CDR1 and CDR2 sequences are LNHDA and SQIVND (reference sequence). The chain's CDR3 is CASSQREYNEQFF. The CDR3 DNA is TGTGCCAGTAGTCAGCGGGAGTACAATGAGCAGTTCTTC.

The rearrangement links TRBV7-9 to TRBJ2-5; no definite D call. Trimming cost V 2 bases and J 4 bases, with 14 bases left between them. From germline, CDR1 is SEHNR and CDR2 FQNEAQ (reference sequence). This CDR3 is 15 amino acids long. The CDR3 reads CASSLLESPPETQYF. The CDR3 bases are TGTGCCAGCAGCTTACTGGAGAGCCCCCCAGAGACCCAGTACTTC.

There are a few counts of this clonotype. The genes are TRBV20-1 and TRBJ2-1; TRBD2 matches at 8 bases. Per the germline V gene, CDR1 is DFQATT and CDR2 is SNEGSKA (reference sequence). This CDR3 is 14 amino acids long. J gave up 9 bases and V 0 bases, and 7 bases lay outside the gene matches. Here the CDR3 reads CSARDETSDTEQFF. CDR3 DNA sequence: TGCAGTGCTAGAGACGAGACTAGCGACACTGAGCAGTTCTTC.

Judged by abundance, this clonotype is large. The chain carries TRBV20-1 and TRBJ2-1, with 11 bases aligning to TRBD2. The trim removed 3 bases at V and 6 bases at J, leaving 4 bases unmatched. The CDR3 has 14 amino acids. The germline V gene encodes CDR1 DFQATT and CDR2 SNEGSKA (reference sequence). DNA for the CDR3: TGCAGTGCTAGGCGACTAGCGGGGCTCAATGAGCAGTTCTTC. Amino acids: CSARRLAGLNEQFF.

By frequency in the sample, this clonotype is medium-sized (0.01 to 0.1%). The chain has TRBV20-1 and TRBJ2-4; the D is unclear. Trimming pared 2 bases from V and 6 bases from J, leaving 8 bases between. Per the germline V gene, CDR1 is DFQATT and CDR2 is SNEGSKA (reference sequence). The CDR3 covers 12 residues. The CDR3 bases are TGCAGTGCTAGACCCATTTTAAACATTCAGTACTTC. Protein product: CSARPILNIQYF.

The sample holds many counts of this clonotype. The CDR3: CSARVSGDYNEQFF. The DNA of the CDR3 is TGCAGTGCTAGGGTTAGCGGGGACTACAATGAGCAGTTCTTC. The chain is built from TRBV20-1 and TRBJ2-1, with 8 bases identical to TRBD2. This CDR3 has 14 residues. V was pared by 3 bases and J by 3 bases, with 4 bases of the junction left unmatched. Germline CDR1 DFQATT, CDR2 SNEGSKA (reference sequence).

The chain joins TRBV12-3 or TRBV12-4 to TRBJ2-1; 11 positions match TRBD2. This CDR3 has 20 amino acids. Trimming took 7 bases from V and 9 from J; bases not matched to a gene: 26. This CDR3 reads CASKPSGGLAGGGVFGEQFF. The CDR3, as DNA: TGTGCCAGCAAACCCTCGGGTGGCCTAGCGGGGGGCGGGGTATTCGGTGAGCAGTTCTTC.

This clonotype turned up a few times. V is TRBV27 and J is TRBJ2-5; the match to TRBD2 covers 9 bases. Per germline, CDR1 MNHEY and CDR2 SMNVEV (reference sequence). V was clipped by 6 bases and J by 6 bases; unmatched bases: 11. This CDR3 region has 15 residues. The CDR3 DNA follows: TGTGCCAGCAGGGTAATAGCGGGGGAGGGGAAGACCCAGTACTTC. As protein: CASRVIAGEGKTQYF.

There are a few counts of this clonotype. The J gene is TRBJ2-5, the V gene TRBV20-1; D possibly corresponds to TRBD2 (5 bases). In germline, CDR1 is DFQATT, CDR2 SNEGSKA (reference sequence). V lost 6 bases and J lost 2, with 16 bases in between. This CDR3 has 14 residues. The CDR3 DNA follows: TGCAGTGCGACCCCTTCTAGCCTGCAAGAGACCCAGTACTTC. It codes for CSATPSSLQETQYF.

This clonotype was found once. This CDR3 is CASSKPDNQETQYF. The CDR3 DNA is TGTGCCAGCAGCAAGCCGGATAATCAAGAGACCCAGTACTTC. V and J are TRBV21-1 and TRBJ2-5. TRBV21-1 represents a pseudogene. CDR3 length: 14 residues.